The entry below gives a single TCR beta chain sequence along with its context. This CDR3 comprises 13 residues. The germline V gene has CDR1 SQVTM and CDR2 ANQGSEA. V shed 6 bases and J 5 bases; nucleotides not matched to a gene: 8. In the authors' workflow: Reference gene primer amplification gave nucleated cell count estimates. Data came from immunoSEQ multiplex PCR; TCRdb stores just in-frame clones and leaves some out. The V and J calls and clone size come from that table; D and trimming were worked out from the DNA. In the table there are fewer than 250,000 clones, 70% to 90% of which are singletons. This sample was included in a study of blood T cell repertoires in COVID-19. For the study at large: Acute and convalescent COVID-19 samples came from the United States, Italy and Spain. T cells, B-cell-depleted T cells, or PBMCs provided the cDNA or gDNA that served as material.

The sample comprised peripheral blood. The chain is built from TRBV29-1 and TRBJ2-5; 8 nucleotides align to TRBD1. This receptor was taken from a middle-aged man with acute or convalescent COVID-19. The CDR3 protein is CSVHRGVWETQYF. The CDR3 coding sequence is TGCAGCGTCCACAGGGGGGTCTGGGAGACCCAGTACTTC.